The clone carrying this T cell receptor beta chain turned up a few times. Its antigen remains unknown. Patients aged 18 to 65 had newly diagnosed hyperthyroidism that had lasted under 2 months. This record comes from a study of T cells in Graves' hyperthyroidism and ophthalmopathy. Study outcomes and limitations: Classification by a 13 V-J model distinguished ophthalmopathy from stable hyperthyroidism. Among clonotypes expanded in thyroid above 0.001, most were also found in blood. It was a median around 6 months before onset that the model predicted ophthalmopathy.

Researchers took RNA transcripts and amplified the TCR beta CDR3 regions from them. During a first-round RT-PCR of the TCR CDR3, the HTBI primer set was used. TCRdb redid the calling of the multiplex PCR reads with MiXCR, one entry per CDR3 protein. This sample yields some 510,000 distinct CDR3 sequences, of which under 60% are seen a single time; about 7.9% belongs to the top ten. Sequences were obtained from peripheral blood or thyroid tissue (not recorded which). The clonotype was recovered from a woman between 18 and 29 years old with Graves' hyperthyroidism.

In DNA form, the CDR3 reads TGCAGTGCTAGTGGCGGGGGTGGAAGCTACACCTTC. It translates to CSASGGGGSYTF. This chain links TRBV20-1 with TRBJ1-2, with a possible D match to TRBD1 (5 bases). CDR1 and CDR2 (germline): DFQATT, SNEGSKA (reference sequence). V was shortened by 3 bases and J by 9 bases, with 14 bases between the two germline ends. This CDR3 spans 12 amino acids.